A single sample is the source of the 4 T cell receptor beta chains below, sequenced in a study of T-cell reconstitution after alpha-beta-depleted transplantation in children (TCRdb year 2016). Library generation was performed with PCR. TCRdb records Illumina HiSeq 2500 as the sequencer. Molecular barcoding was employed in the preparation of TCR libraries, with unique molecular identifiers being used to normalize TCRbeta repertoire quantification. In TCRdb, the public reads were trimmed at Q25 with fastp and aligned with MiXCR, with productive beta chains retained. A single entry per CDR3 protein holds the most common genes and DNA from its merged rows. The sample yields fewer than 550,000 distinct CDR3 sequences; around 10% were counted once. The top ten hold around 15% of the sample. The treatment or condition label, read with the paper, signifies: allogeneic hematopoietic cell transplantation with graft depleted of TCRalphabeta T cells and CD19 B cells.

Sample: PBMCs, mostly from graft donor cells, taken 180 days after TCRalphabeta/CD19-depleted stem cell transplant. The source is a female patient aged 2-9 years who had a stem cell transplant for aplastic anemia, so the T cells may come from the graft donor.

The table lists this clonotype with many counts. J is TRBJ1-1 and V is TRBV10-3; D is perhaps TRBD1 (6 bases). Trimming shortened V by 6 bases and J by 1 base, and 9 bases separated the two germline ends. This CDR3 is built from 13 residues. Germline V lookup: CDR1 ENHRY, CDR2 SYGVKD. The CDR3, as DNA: TGTGCCATCAGACCACAGGGGAACACTGAAGCTTTCTTT. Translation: CAIRPQGNTEAFF.

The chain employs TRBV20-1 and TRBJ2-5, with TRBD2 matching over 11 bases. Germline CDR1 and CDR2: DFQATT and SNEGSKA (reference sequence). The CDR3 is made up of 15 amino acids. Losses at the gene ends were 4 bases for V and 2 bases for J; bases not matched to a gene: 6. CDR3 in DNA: TGCAGTGCTAACCTAGCGGGAGGCAATCAAGAGACCCAGTACTTC. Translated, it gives CSANLAGGNQETQYF.

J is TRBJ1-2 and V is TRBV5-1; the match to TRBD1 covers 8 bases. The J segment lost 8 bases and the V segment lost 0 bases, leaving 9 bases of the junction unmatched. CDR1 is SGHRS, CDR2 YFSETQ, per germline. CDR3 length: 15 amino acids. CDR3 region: CASSLGDVRTGGYTF. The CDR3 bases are TGCGCCAGCAGCTTGGGAGACGTCAGGACAGGGGGCTACACCTTC.

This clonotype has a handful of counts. CDR3 residues: CASSQEAMRSGANVLTF. Here the CDR3 DNA reads TGTGCCAGCAGCCAAGAAGCTATGCGCTCTGGGGCCAACGTCCTGACTTTC. The chain joins TRBV4-2 to TRBJ2-6; unclear D gene. Trimming pared 0 bases from V and 0 bases from J, leaving 9 bases between. Per germline, CDR1 LGHNA and CDR2 YNFKEQ. The CDR3 loop spans 17 amino acids.